This T cell receptor beta chain was found in a study of blood T cell repertoires in COVID-19. How the authors handled the data: How many nucleated cells were present was estimated from reference gene primer amplification. Profiling relied on immunoSEQ multiplex PCR, and the TCRdb table lists in-frame clones only, not all of them. The V and J calls and clone size were taken over from that table, and D and trimming were inferred from the DNA. The data show a few hundred thousand clones, about 82% seen once. Trimming pared 1 base from V and 11 bases from J, leaving 11 bases between. Germline values: CDR1 ENHRY, CDR2 SYGVKD. The CDR3 has 12 amino acids.

The sequencing input was peripheral blood. The chain combines TRBV10-3 with TRBJ1-1, with D maybe TRBD1 (5 bases). This receptor was taken from a woman between 65 and 79 years old with COVID-19, enrolled during active disease. This CDR3 is CAISELGEVAFF. CDR3 coding DNA: TGTGCCATCAGTGAGTTGGGGGAGGTTGCTTTCTTT.